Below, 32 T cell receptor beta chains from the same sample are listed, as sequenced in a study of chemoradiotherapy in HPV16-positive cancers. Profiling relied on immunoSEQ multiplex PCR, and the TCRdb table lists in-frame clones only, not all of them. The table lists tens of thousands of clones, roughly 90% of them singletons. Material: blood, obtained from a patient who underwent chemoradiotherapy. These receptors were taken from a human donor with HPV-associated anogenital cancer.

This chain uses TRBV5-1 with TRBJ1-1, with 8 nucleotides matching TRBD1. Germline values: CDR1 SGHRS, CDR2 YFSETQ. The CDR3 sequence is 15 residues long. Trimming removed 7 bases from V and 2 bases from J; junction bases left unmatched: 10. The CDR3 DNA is TGCGCCAGCGGCCAGACGGACAGGGACAACACTGAAGCTTTCTTT. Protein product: CASGQTDRDNTEAFF.

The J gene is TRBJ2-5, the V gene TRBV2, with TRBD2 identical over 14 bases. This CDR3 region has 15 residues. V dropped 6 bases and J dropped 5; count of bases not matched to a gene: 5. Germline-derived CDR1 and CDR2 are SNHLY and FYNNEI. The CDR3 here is CASSRTSGRRETQYF. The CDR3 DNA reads TGTGCCAGCAGCCGGACTAGCGGGAGGCGGGAGACCCAGTACTTC.

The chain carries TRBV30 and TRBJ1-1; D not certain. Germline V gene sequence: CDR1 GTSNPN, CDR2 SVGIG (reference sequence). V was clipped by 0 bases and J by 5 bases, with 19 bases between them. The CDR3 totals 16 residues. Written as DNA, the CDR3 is TGTGCCTGGAGTGTATCGGTTTTAAGATCGGGGACTGAAGCTTTCTTT. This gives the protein CAWSVSVLRSGTEAFF.

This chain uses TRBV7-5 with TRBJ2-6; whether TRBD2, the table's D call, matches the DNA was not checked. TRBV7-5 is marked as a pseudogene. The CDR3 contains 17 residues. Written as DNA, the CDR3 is TGTGCCAGAACCCCCTCCGGCGGGGGGATCGGGGCCAACGTCCTGACTTTC. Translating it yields CARTPSGGGIGANVLTF.

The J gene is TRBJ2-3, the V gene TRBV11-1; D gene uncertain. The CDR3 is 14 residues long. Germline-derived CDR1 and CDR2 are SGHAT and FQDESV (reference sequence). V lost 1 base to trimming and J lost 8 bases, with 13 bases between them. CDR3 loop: CASSLVRAPGTQYF. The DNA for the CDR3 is TGTGCCAGCAGCTTAGTTAGGGCCCCGGGTACGCAGTATTTT.

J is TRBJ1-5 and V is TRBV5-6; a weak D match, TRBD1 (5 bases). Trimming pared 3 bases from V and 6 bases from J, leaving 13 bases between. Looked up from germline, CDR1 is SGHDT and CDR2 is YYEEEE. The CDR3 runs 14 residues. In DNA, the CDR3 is TGTGCCAGCAGCTGGGGGGACGGGAGTCAGCCCCAGCATTTT. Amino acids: CASSWGDGSQPQHF.

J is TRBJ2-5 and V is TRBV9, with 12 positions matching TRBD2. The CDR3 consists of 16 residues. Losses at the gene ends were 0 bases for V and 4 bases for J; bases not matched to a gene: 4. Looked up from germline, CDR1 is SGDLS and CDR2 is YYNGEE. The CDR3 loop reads CASSVASGGAGETQYF. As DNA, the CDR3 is TGTGCCAGCAGCGTAGCTAGCGGGGGGGCCGGAGAGACCCAGTACTTC.

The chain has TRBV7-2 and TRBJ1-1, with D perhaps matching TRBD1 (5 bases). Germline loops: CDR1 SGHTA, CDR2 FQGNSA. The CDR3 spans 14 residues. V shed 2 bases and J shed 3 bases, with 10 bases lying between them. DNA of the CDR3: TGTGCCAGCAGCTTACAGGGAGGGTACACTGAAGCTTTCTTT. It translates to CASSLQGGYTEAFF.

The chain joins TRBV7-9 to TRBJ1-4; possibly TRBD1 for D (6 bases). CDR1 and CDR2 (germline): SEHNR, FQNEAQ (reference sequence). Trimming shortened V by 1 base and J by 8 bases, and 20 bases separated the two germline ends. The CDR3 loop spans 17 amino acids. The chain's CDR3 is CASSLGAGAARWEKLFF. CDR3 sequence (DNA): TGTGCCAGCAGCTTAGGGGCAGGGGCAGCTCGGTGGGAAAAACTGTTTTTT.

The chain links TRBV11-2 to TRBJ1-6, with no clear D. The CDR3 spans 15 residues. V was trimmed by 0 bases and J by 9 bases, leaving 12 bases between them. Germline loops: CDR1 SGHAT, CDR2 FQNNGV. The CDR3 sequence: CASSLDPGSVSPLHF. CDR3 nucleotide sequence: TGTGCCAGCAGCTTAGATCCGGGCTCGGTTTCACCCCTCCACTTT.

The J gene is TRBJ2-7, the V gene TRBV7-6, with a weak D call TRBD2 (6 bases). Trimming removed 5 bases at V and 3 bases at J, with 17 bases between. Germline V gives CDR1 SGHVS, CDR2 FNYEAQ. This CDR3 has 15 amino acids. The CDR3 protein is CASSKGTGTFYEQYF. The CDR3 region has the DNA TGTGCCAGCAGCAAAGGGACCGGGACTTTCTACGAGCAGTACTTC.

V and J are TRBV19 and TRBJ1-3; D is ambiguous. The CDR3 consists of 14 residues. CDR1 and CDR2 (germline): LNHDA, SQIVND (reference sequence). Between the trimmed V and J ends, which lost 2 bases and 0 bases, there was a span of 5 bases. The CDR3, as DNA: TGTGCCAGTAGTATATCGAGCTCTGGAAACACCATATATTTT. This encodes CASSISSSGNTIYF. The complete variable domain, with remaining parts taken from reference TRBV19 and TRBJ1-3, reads DGGITQSPKYLFRKEGQNVTLSCEQNLNHDAMYWYRQDPGQGLRLIYYSQIVNDFQKGDIAEGYSVSREKKESFPLTVTSAQKNPTAFYLCASSISSSGNTIYFGEGSWLTVV.

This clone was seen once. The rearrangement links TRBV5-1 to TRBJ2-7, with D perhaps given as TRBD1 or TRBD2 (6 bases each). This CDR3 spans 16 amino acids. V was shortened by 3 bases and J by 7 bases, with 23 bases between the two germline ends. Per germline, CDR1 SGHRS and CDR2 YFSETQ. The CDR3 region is CASSSGALGTPEEQYF. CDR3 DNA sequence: TGCGCCAGCAGCTCGGGGGCCCTCGGGACTCCCGAAGAGCAGTACTTC.

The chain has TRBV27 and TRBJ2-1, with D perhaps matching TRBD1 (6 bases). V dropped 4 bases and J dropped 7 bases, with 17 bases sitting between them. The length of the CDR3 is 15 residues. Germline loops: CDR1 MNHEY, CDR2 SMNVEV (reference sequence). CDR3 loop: CASSSDRPAGNEQFF. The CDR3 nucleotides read TGTGCCAGCAGTTCAGACAGGCCCGCAGGGAATGAGCAGTTCTTC.

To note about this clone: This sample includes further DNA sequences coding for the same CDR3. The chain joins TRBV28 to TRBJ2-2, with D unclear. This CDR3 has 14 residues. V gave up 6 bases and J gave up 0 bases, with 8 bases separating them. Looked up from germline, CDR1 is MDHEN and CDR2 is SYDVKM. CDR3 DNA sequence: TGTGCCAGCAGGGTTCCCGCGAACACCGGGGAGCTGTTTTTT. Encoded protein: CASRVPANTGELFF.

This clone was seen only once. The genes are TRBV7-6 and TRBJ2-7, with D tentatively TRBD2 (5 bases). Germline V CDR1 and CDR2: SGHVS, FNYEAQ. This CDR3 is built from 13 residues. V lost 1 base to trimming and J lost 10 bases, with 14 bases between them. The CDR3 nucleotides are TGTGCCAGCAGCTTAGAGAGGGCCCAGGTCCAGTACTTC. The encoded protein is CASSLERAQVQYF.

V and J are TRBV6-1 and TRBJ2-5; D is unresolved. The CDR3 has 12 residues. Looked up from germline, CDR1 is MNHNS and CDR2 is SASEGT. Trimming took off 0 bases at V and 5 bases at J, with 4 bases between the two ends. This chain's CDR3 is CASSEARETQYF. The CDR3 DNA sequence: TGTGCCAGCAGTGAAGCGCGGGAGACCCAGTACTTC.

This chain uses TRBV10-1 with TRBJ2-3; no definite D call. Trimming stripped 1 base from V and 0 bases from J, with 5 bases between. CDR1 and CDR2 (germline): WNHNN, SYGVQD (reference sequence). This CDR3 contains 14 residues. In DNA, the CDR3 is TGCGCCAGCAGTGAGTTCCTAAGCACAGATACGCAGTATTTT. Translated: CASSEFLSTDTQYF.

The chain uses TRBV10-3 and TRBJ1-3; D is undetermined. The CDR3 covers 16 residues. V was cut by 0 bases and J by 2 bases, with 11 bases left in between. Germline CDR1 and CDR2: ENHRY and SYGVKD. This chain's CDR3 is CAISESKGNPGNTIYF. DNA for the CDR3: TGTGCCATCAGTGAGTCTAAGGGAAACCCTGGAAACACCATATATTTT.

Here the CDR3 reads CASSLNRGLETQYF. The CDR3 DNA sequence: TGCGCCAGCAGCTTGAACAGGGGCCTAGAAACGCAGTATTTT. V gene TRBV5-1 combines with J gene TRBJ2-3; 7 bases fit TRBD1. Trimming at V came to 1 base and at J to 9 bases, leaving 8 bases not matched to a gene. Germline V gene data show CDR1 as SGHRS and CDR2 as YFSETQ. The CDR3 length is 14 residues.

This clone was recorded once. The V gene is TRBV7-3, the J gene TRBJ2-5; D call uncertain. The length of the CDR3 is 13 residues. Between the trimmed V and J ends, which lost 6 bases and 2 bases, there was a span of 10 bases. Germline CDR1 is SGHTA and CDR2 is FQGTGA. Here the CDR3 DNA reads TGTGCCAGCAGTCTCGACATTCAAGAGACCCAGTACTTC. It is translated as CASSLDIQETQYF.

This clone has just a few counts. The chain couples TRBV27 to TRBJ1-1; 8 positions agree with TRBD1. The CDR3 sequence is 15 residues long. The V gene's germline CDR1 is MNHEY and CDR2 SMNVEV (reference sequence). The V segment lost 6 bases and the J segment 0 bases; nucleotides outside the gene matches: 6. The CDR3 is CASRTGALMNTEAFF. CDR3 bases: TGTGCCAGCAGGACAGGGGCCCTTATGAACACTGAAGCTTTCTTT.

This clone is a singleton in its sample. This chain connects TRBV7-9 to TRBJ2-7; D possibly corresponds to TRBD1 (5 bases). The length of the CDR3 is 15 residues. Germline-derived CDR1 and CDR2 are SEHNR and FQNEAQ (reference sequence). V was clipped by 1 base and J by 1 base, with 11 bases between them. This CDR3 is CASSLGTPFSYEQYF. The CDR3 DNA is TGTGCCAGCAGCTTAGGGACACCGTTTTCCTACGAGCAGTACTTC.

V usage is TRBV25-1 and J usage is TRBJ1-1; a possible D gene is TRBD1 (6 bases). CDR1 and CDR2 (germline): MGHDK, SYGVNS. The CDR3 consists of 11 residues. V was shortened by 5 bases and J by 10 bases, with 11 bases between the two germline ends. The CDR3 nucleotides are TGTGCCAGCAGTAACAGGGTAGTAGCTTTCTTT. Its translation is CASSNRVVAFF. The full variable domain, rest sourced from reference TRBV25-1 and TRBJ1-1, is EADIYQTPRYLVIGTGKKITLECSQTMGHDKMYWYQQDPGMELHLIHYSYGVNSTEKGDLSSESTVSRIRTEHFPLTLESARPSHTSQYLCASSNRVVAFFGQGTRLTVV.

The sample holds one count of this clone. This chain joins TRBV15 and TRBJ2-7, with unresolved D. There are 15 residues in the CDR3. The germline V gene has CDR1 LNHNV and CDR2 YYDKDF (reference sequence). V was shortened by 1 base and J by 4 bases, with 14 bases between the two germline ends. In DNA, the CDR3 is TGTGCCACCAGCAGAGTTTGGTCAAACCAGTACGAGCAGTACTTC. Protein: CATSRVWSNQYEQYF.

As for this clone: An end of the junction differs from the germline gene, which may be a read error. In nucleotides, the CDR3 is TGTGCTAGCAGCCTGAGCGGGAGTATCAATGAGCAGTTCTTC. As protein: CASSLSGSINEQFF. The chain uses TRBV7-7 and TRBJ2-1, with 8 bases aligning to TRBD2. The CDR3 is 14 amino acids. CDR1 and CDR2 from the germline V gene are SSHAT and FNYEAQ (reference sequence).

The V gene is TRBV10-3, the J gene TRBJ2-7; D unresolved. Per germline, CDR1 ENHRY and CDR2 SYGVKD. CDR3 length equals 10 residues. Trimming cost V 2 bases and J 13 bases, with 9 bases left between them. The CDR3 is CAISEADAYF. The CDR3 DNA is TGTGCCATCAGTGAGGCAGACGCCTACTTC.

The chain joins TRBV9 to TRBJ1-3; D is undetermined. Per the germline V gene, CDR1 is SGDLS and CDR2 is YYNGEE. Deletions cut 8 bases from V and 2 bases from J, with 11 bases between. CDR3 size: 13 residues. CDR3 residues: CASGTAPGNTIYF. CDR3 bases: TGTGCCAGTGGCACAGCCCCTGGAAACACCATATATTTT.

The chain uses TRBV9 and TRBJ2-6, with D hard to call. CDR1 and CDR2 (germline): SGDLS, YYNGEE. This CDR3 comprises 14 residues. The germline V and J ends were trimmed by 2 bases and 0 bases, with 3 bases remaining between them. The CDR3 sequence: CASSVASGANVLTF. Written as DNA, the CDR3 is TGTGCCAGCAGCGTCGCCTCTGGGGCCAACGTCCTGACTTTC.

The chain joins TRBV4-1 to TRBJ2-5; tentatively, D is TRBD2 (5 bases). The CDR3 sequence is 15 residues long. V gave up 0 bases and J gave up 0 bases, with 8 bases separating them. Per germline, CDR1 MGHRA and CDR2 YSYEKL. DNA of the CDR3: TGCGCCAGCAGCCAAGACGGGATGTACCAAGAGACCCAGTACTTC. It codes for CASSQDGMYQETQYF.

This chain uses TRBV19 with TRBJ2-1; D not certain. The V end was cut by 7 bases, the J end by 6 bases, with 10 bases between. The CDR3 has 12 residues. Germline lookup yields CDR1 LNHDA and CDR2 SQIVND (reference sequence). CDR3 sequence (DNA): TGTGCCAGTATCGTGACGGGCAATGAGCAGTTCTTC. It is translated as CASIVTGNEQFF.

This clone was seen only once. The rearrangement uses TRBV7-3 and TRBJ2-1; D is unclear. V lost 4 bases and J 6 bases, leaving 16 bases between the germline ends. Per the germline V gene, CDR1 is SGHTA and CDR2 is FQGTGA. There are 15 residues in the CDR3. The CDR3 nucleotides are TGTGCCAGCAGCTCTCAAGGAACAGATTCCAATGAGCAGTTCTTC. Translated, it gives CASSSQGTDSNEQFF.